This record covers a single TCR beta chain. Its antigen remains unidentified. Sequencing was performed with immunoSEQ multiplex PCR; in TCRdb, only in-frame clones are kept and a portion is missing. This table has some 120,000 clones, around 90% appearing once. This entry is derived from a study of T cell responses to AZD1222 COVID-19 vaccine. The V end lost 5 bases, the J end lost 7 bases, and 14 bases lay between the germline ends. This CDR3 has 13 amino acids. Study conclusions and caveats: Only a handful of individuals given AZD1222 were seropositive at baseline. After the peak T cell response, and only then, were repertoires sampled.

Specimen: peripheral blood, collected on day 0 of AZD1222 vaccination. This clonotype was sampled from an adult in good health. The chain employs TRBV12-3 or TRBV12-4 and TRBJ1-2; D possibly corresponds to TRBD1 (6 bases). CDR3 sequence: CASSQTGSSGYTF. CDR3 nucleotides: TGTGCCAGCAGTCAAACAGGGAGCTCTGGCTACACCTTC.